This T cell receptor beta chain derives from a study of T cells in Graves' hyperthyroidism and ophthalmopathy. The study's findings and limits: Expanded thyroid clonotypes (above 0.001) were mostly also found in blood.

PBMCs were obtained from over 8.5 ml fresh peripheral blood. This clonotype has at least ten counts. Its antigen is unknown. Researchers took RNA transcripts and amplified the TCR beta CDR3 regions from them. The HTBI set primed first-round TCR CDR3 RT-PCR. MiXCR, applied by TCRdb to the multiplex PCR reads, yields one record per CDR3 protein. The data hold roughly 290,000 distinct CDR3 sequences, with more than 15% observed a single time. Germline V CDR1 and CDR2: SGHTA, FQGNSA. The CDR3 sequence is 13 residues long. The V end lost 5 bases, the J end lost 13 bases, and 15 bases lay between the germline ends.

Material: blood. This TCR derives from a woman aged 55 to 70 with Graves' ophthalmopathy. The chain combines TRBV7-2 with TRBJ1-6, with no clear D. The DNA for the CDR3 is TGTGCCAGCAGCCCGCAAGGGAGGAGCCCCCTCCACTTT. This translates into CASSPQGRSPLHF.